This TCR beta chain stems from a study of CD8+CD57+ T cells in acquired aplastic anemia (dated by TCRdb to the late 2010s). In the study overall: A mean of roughly 3.2 ug of DNA, ranging from about 0.17 to 30 ug, was extracted from sorted CD4+ and CD8+ cells. Mean read counts for healthy donor samples were around 10 million for CD4+ cells and 11.0 million for CD8+ cells.

Note on this clonotype: Its target antigen remains unknown. No much larger clonotype is one base removed from it; base qualities were not supplied.

Broader findings and caveats from the paper: Around 28 CD8+ CDR3 sequences were found to be shared between patients and controls, but these sequences appeared to be highly expressed in patients and within the immunodominant clones of the patients. CD8+ Simpson's diversity did not differ significantly between patients and healthy controls (P=0.060).

V is shortened by 3 bases, J by 2 bases, and the region joining them spans 11 bases. CDR1 is given as DFQATT and CDR2 as SNEGSKA, both from the germline V gene (reference sequence). Including cysteine and phenylalanine, the CDR3 has 13 amino acids. CDR3 DNA only is kept here, 39 bases in frame from base 1. In this study, sorted CD4+ and CD8+ T cells from the blood of healthy subjects and of severe aplastic anemia patients had their TCR repertoires deep-sequenced. Ficoll-Paque density gradient centrifugation was used to isolate peripheral blood mononuclear cells. Before DNA extraction, CD4+ and CD8+ T cells were sorted by FACS or by magnetic beads. TCR beta VDJ combination and CDR3 sequence profiling used genomic DNA as the template. An Illumina HiSeq 2000 was used for TCR repertoire sequencing. Turning to the authors' computational methods: TRBV/TRBJ rearrangement plots, CDR3 size and DJ length profiles, and Simpson's diversity index were used to evaluate the repertoires. The immunodominant clone was defined as the most abundant DNA sequence in deep sequencing data. CDR3 amino acid sequences were screened for sharing across subjects and compared with published repertoires and the VDJdb database. TCRdb itself trimmed the public reads at Q25 with fastp, ran MiXCR and retained productive beta chains. Entries that share a CDR3 protein sequence are merged under the most common genes and DNA. What appears here as the V and J calls and clone size reflects TCRdb's work, not the paper's. The sample records some 200,000 distinct CDR3 sequences, approximately 57% of which are singletons. The ten top clones hold 25% to 30% of the sample.

Recombination joined TRBV20-1 with TRBJ2-7; D gene: possibly TRBD2, on 5 matching bases. This clonotype was sampled from a human donor in good health. The specimen was sorted CD4+, CD8+, or CD8+CD57+ T cells (not recorded which) from PBMCs. The nucleotides are TGCAGTGCTAGTTACGGGAAAGCCTACGAGCAGTACTTC. It is translated as CSASYGKAYEQYF.